This section outlines one T cell receptor (beta chain) sequence together with its context. Its antigen remains unidentified. These data originate in a study of cytomegalovirus exposure and HLA in healthy donors. Study outcomes and limitations: Several of the most significant clusters appeared linked to common viral pathogens, based on a later analysis.

This CDR3 spans 14 amino acids. CDR1 is SGHTA, CDR2 FQGTGA, per germline. V was clipped by 5 bases and J by 2 bases; unmatched bases: 2. A multiplex PCR was run with 60 Vbeta primers and 13 Jbeta primers. Method: immunoSEQ multiplex PCR; TCRdb's copy keeps in-frame clones and lacks some. This table holds more than 150,000 clones, about four fifths found once. This receptor was obtained from a man aged 40-49 years in good health and CMV-seronegative. The source material was PBMCs. The chain combines TRBV7-3 with TRBJ2-2, with 7 bases matching TRBD2. The CDR3 loop is CASSRGLNTGELFF. As DNA, the CDR3 is TGTGCCAGCAGCCGGGGACTAAACACCGGGGAGCTGTTTTTT.